This T cell receptor (beta chain) stems from a study of blood T cell repertoires in COVID-19. Assay used: immunoSEQ multiplex PCR; TCRdb lists only in-frame clones, some missing. The table includes some 100,000 clones, 70% to 90% detected once. This clone was seen a few times. The sample was peripheral blood. This sequence was found in a man aged 50 to 59 with COVID-19, enrolled during active disease.

The CDR3 nucleotides are TGTGCCAGCAGTTCGGGAACAGGGTCCCAGAATCAGCCCCAGCATTTT. Protein: CASSSGTGSQNQPQHF. This chain connects TRBV25-1 to TRBJ1-5, with D possibly TRBD1 on 6 matching bases. The V and J ends lost 5 bases and 4 bases respectively, with 18 bases between them. This CDR3 contains 16 residues. Per the germline V gene, CDR1 is MGHDK and CDR2 is SYGVNS.